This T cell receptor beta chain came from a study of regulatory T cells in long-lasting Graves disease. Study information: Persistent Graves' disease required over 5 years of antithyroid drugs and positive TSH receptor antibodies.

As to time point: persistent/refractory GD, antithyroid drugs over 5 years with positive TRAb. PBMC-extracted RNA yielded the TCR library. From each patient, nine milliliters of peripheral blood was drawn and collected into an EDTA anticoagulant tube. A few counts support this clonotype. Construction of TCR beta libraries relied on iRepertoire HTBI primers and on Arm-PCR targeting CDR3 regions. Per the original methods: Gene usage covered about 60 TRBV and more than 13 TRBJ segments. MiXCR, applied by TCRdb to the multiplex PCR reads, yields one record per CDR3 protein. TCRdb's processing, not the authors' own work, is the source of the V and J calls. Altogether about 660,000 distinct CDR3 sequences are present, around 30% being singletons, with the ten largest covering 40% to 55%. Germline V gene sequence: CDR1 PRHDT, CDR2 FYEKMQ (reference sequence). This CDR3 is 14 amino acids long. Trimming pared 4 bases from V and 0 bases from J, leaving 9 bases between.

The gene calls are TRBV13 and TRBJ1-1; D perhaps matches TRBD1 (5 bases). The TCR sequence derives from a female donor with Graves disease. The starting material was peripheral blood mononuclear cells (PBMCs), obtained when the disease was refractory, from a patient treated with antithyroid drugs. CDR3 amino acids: CASSSGLLNTEAFF. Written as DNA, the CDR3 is TGTGCCAGCAGCTCGGGACTGCTGAACACTGAAGCTTTCTTT.